The 24 T cell receptor beta chains given below trace back to one sample, sequenced in a study of blood T cells in healthy people across ages. The use of a sample-barcoded 5' primer and a J-beta primer mix characterized a second PCR of roughly 6 to 11 cycles. TCRdb called the 5' RACE reads again in MiXCR, with one record for every CDR3 protein. This sample has fewer than 800,000 distinct CDR3 sequences, with about 30% found just once. Sequenced input: blood. These TCRs come from a woman over 75 in good health.

This clonotype was seen ten or more times. This chain uses TRBV7-9 with TRBJ1-6; 12 nucleotides match TRBD1. Germline assignment: CDR1 SEHNR and CDR2 FQNEAQ (reference sequence). CDR3 size: 16 residues. V shed 0 bases, J shed 9 bases, and the junction held 3 bases outside the gene matches. CDR3 nucleotides: TGTGCCAGCAGCTTAGCGCTGGGACAGGGGGCTTCACCCCTCCACTTT. This gives the protein CASSLALGQGASPLHF.

Regarding this clonotype: A read error is possible here, since a much larger clone lies one base away. The V gene is TRBV7-2, the J gene TRBJ2-1; 9 positions agree with TRBD1. Germline lookup yields CDR1 SGHTA and CDR2 FQGNSA. The CDR3 loop spans 13 amino acids. The CDR3, as DNA: TGTGCCAACAGCCCCGGGACAGGGTACGAGCAGTTCTTC. This gives the protein CANSPGTGYEQFF.

A remark on this clonotype: Sequence at one end of the junction differs from germline and may be a read error. The V gene is TRBV11-3, the J gene TRBJ2-1; 9 bases fit TRBD2. Near its end, the DNA agrees better with TRBJ2-7, so the J call may be wrong. Germline CDR1 is SGHNT and CDR2 is YENEEA. This CDR3 is 17 amino acids long. CDR3 coding DNA: TGTGCCGGCAGCTTAGATCGTAGCGGGGGAGGCTACAATGAGCAGTACTTC. Protein: CAGSLDRSGGGYNEQYF.

At least ten counts were recorded for this clonotype. J is TRBJ1-4 and V is TRBV7-2; D is unclear. Germline CDR1 is SGHTA and CDR2 is FQGNSA. Trimming stripped 1 base from V and 7 bases from J, with 7 bases between. The CDR3 sequence is 13 residues long. The CDR3 DNA is TGTGCCAGCAGCTTAGGTGACGGTGAAAAACTGTTTTTT. It is translated as CASSLGDGEKLFF. The full variable domain, in which reference TRBV7-2 and TRBJ1-4 provide the parts outside the CDR3, is GAGVSQSPSNKVTEKGKDVELRCDPISGHTALYWYRQSLGQGLEFLIYFQGNSAPDKSGLPSDRFSAERTGGSVSTLTIQRTQQEDSAVYLCASSLGDGEKLFFGSGTQLSVL.

This clonotype occurred a few times. This sequence joins TRBV18 and TRBJ2-5; D call uncertain. The J call may be incorrect, as the DNA end agrees better with TRBJ2-7. This CDR3 has 14 residues. CDR1 is KGHSH, CDR2 LQKENI, per germline. The DNA of the CDR3 is TGTGCCAGCTCACCCAATCCTGGCATGTACGAGCAGTACTTC. The encoded protein is CASSPNPGMYEQYF.

This clonotype was counted at least ten times. The V gene is TRBV7-9, the J gene TRBJ1-2, with D tentatively TRBD1 (5 bases). V lost 5 bases, J lost 7 bases, and 11 bases lay in between. This CDR3 has 12 amino acids. The germline CDR1 and CDR2 sequences are SEHNR and FQNEAQ (reference sequence). CDR3 nucleotides: TGTGCCAGCAGCGCCGGGGACGGTGGCTACACCTTC. Amino acid sequence: CASSAGDGGYTF.

This clonotype showed up many times. The chain recombines TRBV15 with TRBJ1-2; D ambiguous. This CDR3 is 13 amino acids long. Per the germline V gene, CDR1 is LNHNV and CDR2 is YYDKDF (reference sequence). Trimming pared 0 bases from V and 8 bases from J, leaving 10 bases between. CDR3 protein: CATSRDSPAGYTF. The CDR3 DNA follows: TGTGCCACCAGCAGAGATTCGCCCGCAGGCTACACCTTC.

This chain links TRBV19 with TRBJ1-2; D is ambiguous. V was trimmed by 2 bases and J by 0 bases, leaving 4 bases between them. This CDR3 spans 13 amino acids. CDR1 is LNHDA and CDR2 is SQIVND in the germline V gene (reference sequence). CDR3 bases: TGTGCCAGTAGTATACAACCTAACTATGGCTACACCTTC. Its protein product is CASSIQPNYGYTF.

Worth noting for this clonotype: This sequence may be a read error, since a much larger clone differs from it by one base. The rearrangement uses TRBV12-3 or TRBV12-4 and TRBJ1-2; 9 bases match TRBD1. This CDR3 spans 13 amino acids. CDR3 sequence reads: CAGSAQGTGGYTF. The CDR3 region has the DNA TGTGCCGGCAGTGCACAGGGGACAGGGGGCTACACCTTC.

The table lists this clonotype with many counts. This chain links TRBV7-3 with TRBJ1-1; D might be TRBD1 (6 bases). Germline lookup yields CDR1 SGHTA and CDR2 FQGTGA. The CDR3 has 13 amino acids. V lost 5 bases, J lost 7 bases, and 14 bases lay in between. CDR3 loop: CASSPRGVGEAFF. In DNA, the CDR3 is TGTGCCAGCAGCCCCAGGGGTGTCGGTGAAGCTTTCTTT. Variable domain in full (rest from reference TRBV7-3 and TRBJ1-1): GAGVSQTPSNKVTEKGKYVELRCDPISGHTALYWYRQSLGQGPEFLIYFQGTGAADDSGLPNDRFFAVRPEGSVSTLKIQRTERGDSAVYLCASSPRGVGEAFFGQGTRLTVV.

Many counts were recorded for this clonotype. This chain joins TRBV18 and TRBJ2-7, with 9 nucleotides matching TRBD1. The CDR3 covers 14 residues. Losses at the gene ends were 6 bases for V and 4 bases for J; bases not matched to a gene: 7. Germline CDR1 is KGHSH and CDR2 is LQKENI. The DNA for the CDR3 is TGTGCCAGCTCCCGAACAGGGGGCGAATACGAGCAGTACTTC. It encodes CASSRTGGEYEQYF.

The rearrangement links TRBV27 to TRBJ1-6; D is uncertain. From germline, CDR1 is MNHEY and CDR2 SMNVEV (reference sequence). The germline V and J ends were trimmed by 3 bases and 9 bases, with 6 bases remaining between them. The length of the CDR3 is 12 residues. The CDR3 loop reads CASSFVRSPLHF. CDR3 in DNA: TGTGCCAGCAGTTTCGTCCGTTCACCCCTCCACTTT.

In the case of this clonotype: One end of the junction varies from germline; a read error may be responsible. This chain connects TRBV9 to TRBJ2-2; perhaps D is TRBD1 or TRBD2 (5 bases each). Germline loops: CDR1 SGDLS, CDR2 YYNGEE. There are 14 residues in the CDR3. The CDR3 loop reads CASSVGADTGERFF. CDR3 DNA sequence: TGTGCCAGCAGCGTGGGCGCGGACACCGGGGAGCGGTTTTTT.

Of note for this clonotype: A much larger clonotype is one base distant, so this may be a read error. This CDR3 fails to terminate in the conserved phenylalanine or tryptophan, so it likely reflects a read error. The chain combines TRBV6-1 with TRBJ1-6; TRBD1 agrees at 10 bases. V shed 5 bases, J shed 8 bases, and the junction held 6 bases outside the gene matches. The CDR3 has 15 residues. Per germline, CDR1 MNHNS and CDR2 SASEGT. Here the CDR3 reads CASSFTGTGDSPLHL. DNA of the CDR3: TGTGCCAGCAGTTTTACCGGGACAGGGGATTCACCCCTCCACCTT.

About this clonotype: This may come from a read error, since a much larger clone is one base off. The V and J genes are TRBV3-1 and TRBJ1-4; 7 bases map to TRBD1. The J segment lost 10 bases and the V segment lost 2 bases, leaving 7 bases of the junction unmatched. The CDR3 has 14 amino acids. Germline CDR1 is LGHDT and CDR2 is YNNKEL (reference sequence). CDR3 bases: TGTGCCAGCAGCCAAAAAGGGGGCCGGGGAAAACTGTTTTTT. Translation gives CASSQKGGRGKLFF.

This clonotype was found many times. This chain connects TRBV7-2 to TRBJ2-3, with D perhaps TRBD2 (6 bases). Trimming pared 0 bases from V and 0 bases from J, leaving 10 bases between. Germline CDR1 reads SGHTA; CDR2 reads FQGNSA. The CDR3 sequence is 16 residues long. This CDR3 reads CASSLASGSSTDTQYF. Here the CDR3 DNA reads TGTGCCAGCAGCTTAGCTAGCGGTTCTAGCACAGATACGCAGTATTTT.

There are many counts of this clonotype. The chain joins TRBV7-9 to TRBJ1-2; the match to TRBD1 covers 7 bases. The CDR3 sequence is 14 residues long. With V trimmed by 2 bases and J by 6 bases, 6 bases remained unmatched. Germline assignment: CDR1 SEHNR and CDR2 FQNEAQ (reference sequence). The CDR3 spells CASSLLGGPHGYTF. The CDR3 bases are TGTGCCAGCAGCTTACTAGGGGGCCCCCATGGCTACACCTTC.

This clonotype was seen just once. Lacking the conserved final phenylalanine or tryptophan, this CDR3 likely reflects a read error. This chain links TRBV30 with TRBJ2-5, with D tentatively TRBD2 (6 bases). The better agreement between TRBJ2-7 and the DNA end casts doubt on the J call. Germline CDR1 GTSNPN, CDR2 SVGIG (reference sequence). The CDR3 has 14 residues. The chain's CDR3 is CAWSPLGRTYEQYL. The CDR3 DNA sequence: TGTGCCTGGAGTCCCCTGGGGAGGACCTACGAGCAGTACTTA.

This clonotype showed up just a few times. The gene calls are TRBV2 and TRBJ1-5; the D gene is possibly TRBD1 (5 bases). CDR1 is SNHLY, CDR2 FYNNEI, per germline. V dropped 6 bases and J dropped 4 bases, with 16 bases sitting between them. This CDR3 is 15 amino acids long. The CDR3 is CASRPTEIPNQPQHF. Here the CDR3 DNA reads TGTGCCAGCAGGCCGACAGAGATACCGAATCAGCCCCAGCATTTT.

This clonotype was seen a handful of times. The chain uses TRBV5-1 and TRBJ2-3, with 11 bases lining up with TRBD2. Germline V gene data show CDR1 as SGHRS and CDR2 as YFSETQ. The ends lost 5 bases at V and 5 bases at J; junction bases unmatched: 10. The length of the CDR3 is 16 residues. CDR3 amino acids: CASRRPTSGGGDTQYF. The CDR3 DNA follows: TGCGCCAGCAGACGTCCAACTAGCGGGGGAGGAGATACGCAGTATTTT. Complete variable domain (other parts from reference TRBV5-1 and TRBJ2-3): KAGVTQTPRYLIKTRGQQVTLSCSPISGHRSVSWYQQTPGQGLQFLFEYFSETQRNKGNFPGRFSGRQFSNSRSEMNVSTLELGDSALYLCASRRPTSGGGDTQYFGPGTRLTVL.

The V and J genes are TRBV9 and TRBJ2-5; D not certain. This CDR3 region has 13 residues. Trimming took off 0 bases at V and 2 bases at J, with 5 bases between the two ends. In germline, CDR1 is SGDLS, CDR2 YYNGEE. The CDR3 DNA follows: TGTGCCAGCAGCGTAGCACTACAAGAGACCCAGTACTTC. Protein product: CASSVALQETQYF.

In this sample, this clonotype turned up a few times. V gene TRBV5-1 combines with J gene TRBJ2-7, with no clear D. Trimming removed 1 base from V and 5 bases from J, with 4 bases in between. Looked up from germline, CDR1 is SGHRS and CDR2 is YFSETQ. This CDR3 comprises 11 residues. CDR3 loop: CASSLCDEQYF. The CDR3, as DNA: TGCGCCAGCAGCTTGTGCGACGAGCAGTACTTC.

There are a few counts of this clonotype. The chain is built from TRBV6-1 and TRBJ1-1, with a weak D call TRBD1 (5 bases). With 2 bases removed from V and 4 bases from J, the gap between germline ends came to 11 bases. This CDR3 contains 14 residues. Germline-derived CDR1 and CDR2 are MNHNS and SASEGT. CDR3 bases: TGTGCCAGCAGTGAAAGGCAGGGATCCACTGAAGCTTTCTTT. Its translation: CASSERQGSTEAFF.

This clonotype was picked up many times. The chain combines TRBV9 with TRBJ2-1; 12 nucleotides agree with TRBD2. The CDR3 runs to 16 residues. CDR1 and CDR2 (germline): SGDLS, YYNGEE. The J segment lost 6 bases and the V segment lost 1 base, leaving 5 bases of the junction unmatched. The CDR3 DNA reads as TGTGCCAGCAGCGTATCTCCTAGCGGGGGGGCCAATGAGCAGTTCTTC. Its protein product is CASSVSPSGGANEQFF. The variable domain in full, with the rest retrieved from reference TRBV9 and TRBJ2-1, is DSGVTQTPKHLITATGQRVTLRCSPRSGDLSVYWYQQSLDQGLQFLIQYYNGEERAKGNILERFSAQQFPDLHSELNLSSLELGDSALYFCASSVSPSGGANEQFFGPGTRLTVL.